This TCR beta chain was recovered during a study of cytomegalovirus exposure and HLA in healthy donors. Study-level findings and limits: Across donors, most TCRs were seen rarely, yet some public ones were widespread. With high specificity and sensitivity, the classifier reportedly diagnosed cytomegalovirus status. A few of the chains that were CMV-associated were confirmed in vitro to be specific for CMV antigens. The study designated fewer than 200 TCR beta chains cytomegalovirus-associated.

Germline V gives CDR1 GTSNPN, CDR2 SVGIG (reference sequence). The CDR3 consists of 16 residues. The germline V and J ends were trimmed by 0 bases and 6 bases, with 19 bases remaining between them. Only in-frame clones appear in the TCRdb table, and some are missing; sequencing was by immunoSEQ multiplex PCR. The table shows about 220,000 clones, with around 80% occurring only once. With regard to this clone: As yet, its antigen is unknown.

Sequencing was done on a sample of PBMCs. This sequence was found in a woman in her thirties in good health and CMV-seropositive. The rearrangement uses TRBV30 and TRBJ2-3; D tentatively fits TRBD1 or TRBD2 (6 bases each). Written as DNA, the CDR3 is TGTGCCTGGAGTGTACCGCTGCCAGGGGCGGGGGATACGCAGTATTTT. The encoded protein is CAWSVPLPGAGDTQYF.